One and the same sample provided the 13 T cell receptor beta chains below, sequenced in a study of blood T cell repertoires in COVID-19. The table came from immunoSEQ multiplex PCR; TCRdb's copy has only in-frame clones and leaves some out. This table has some 66,000 clones, around 76% appearing once. The sample was peripheral blood. These receptors were obtained from a woman of 80 years or more with acute or convalescent COVID-19.

The rearrangement joins TRBV12-5 to TRBJ2-6; tentatively, D is TRBD2 (6 bases). Germline V gene data show CDR1 as LGHNT and CDR2 as FRNRAP. This CDR3 contains 15 residues. V was shortened by 8 bases and J by 0 bases, with 11 bases between the two germline ends. The CDR3 DNA reads as TGTGCTAGTAGTAGGGACTCCTCTGGGGCCAACGTCCTGACTTTC. Protein product: CASSRDSSGANVLTF. The variable domain in full, with the rest retrieved from reference TRBV12-5 and TRBJ2-6, is DARVTQTPRHKVTEMGQEVTMRCQPILGHNTVFWYRQTMMQGLELLAYFRNRAPLDDSGMPKDRFSAEMPDATLATLKIQPSEPRDSAVYFCASSRDSSGANVLTFGAGSRLTVL.

V gene TRBV20-1 combines with J gene TRBJ1-2; the match to TRBD1 covers 7 bases. After removal of 6 bases from V and 5 bases from J, the junction contained 3 bases not matched to a gene. The CDR3 is made up of 11 amino acids. CDR1 and CDR2 from the germline V gene are DFQATT and SNEGSKA (reference sequence). In DNA form, the CDR3 reads TGCAGTGCCCCGACAGGGTATGGCTACACCTTC. Its protein product is CSAPTGYGYTF.

The V call is TRBV28, the J call TRBJ2-5; 7 bases agree with TRBD1. Germline V gives CDR1 MDHEN, CDR2 SYDVKM. The CDR3 is 14 residues long. V was clipped by 7 bases and J by 0 bases; unmatched bases: 5. The chain's CDR3 is CASKRTGHQETQYF. The CDR3 DNA follows: TGTGCCAGCAAAAGGACAGGACACCAAGAGACCCAGTACTTC.

The gene calls are TRBV28 and TRBJ1-5; D is possibly TRBD1 (6 bases). The CDR3 runs to 16 residues. V lost 2 bases, J lost 4 bases, and 15 bases lay in between. CDR1 is MDHEN, CDR2 SYDVKM, per germline. As DNA, the CDR3 is TGTGCCAGCAGTTTAATCGAGGGACACCGGAATCAGCCCCAGCATTTT. It specifies CASSLIEGHRNQPQHF. The variable domain in full, completed from reference TRBV28 and TRBJ1-5, reads DVKVTQSSRYLVKRTGEKVFLECVQDMDHENMFWYRQDPGLGLRLIYFSYDVKMKEKGDIPEGYSVSREKKERFSLILESASTNQTSMYLCASSLIEGHRNQPQHFGDGTRLSIL.

This clone was detected once. The chain combines TRBV6-2 or TRBV6-3 with TRBJ1-5; D perhaps matches TRBD1 (6 bases). V was cut by 6 bases and J by 6 bases, with 12 bases left in between. The length of the CDR3 is 13 residues. Germline CDR1 is MNHEY and CDR2 is SVGEGT. The CDR3 protein is CASSRDRSQPQHF. The CDR3 nucleotides are TGTGCCAGCAGCCGCGACAGGAGTCAGCCCCAGCATTTT.

This chain links TRBV7-2 with TRBJ2-7, with D unclear. The CDR3 has 12 residues. V was shortened by 5 bases and J by 0 bases, with 5 bases between the two germline ends. From germline, CDR1 is SGHTA and CDR2 FQGNSA. The CDR3 DNA reads as TGTGCCAGCAGCGGCCGCTCCTACGAGCAGTACTTC. It encodes CASSGRSYEQYF.

The chain couples TRBV18 to TRBJ2-5, with TRBD1 matching 7 bases. The CDR3 runs to 15 residues. Losses at the gene ends were 4 bases for V and 4 bases for J; bases not matched to a gene: 9. Germline V gives CDR1 KGHSH, CDR2 LQKENI. The CDR3 coding sequence is TGTGCCAGCTCACTCATACAGGGGTTTGGAGAGACCCAGTACTTC. It yields the protein CASSLIQGFGETQYF.

This chain uses TRBV5-1 with TRBJ1-2, with D tentatively TRBD1 (5 bases). The CDR3 contains 17 residues. Per the germline V gene, CDR1 is SGHRS and CDR2 is YFSETQ. V was cut by 4 bases and J by 8 bases, with 27 bases left in between. CDR3 sequence: CASSLRASGTAPEGYTF. The CDR3 nucleotides read TGCGCCAGCAGCCTGCGGGCGAGCGGGACGGCGCCTGAGGGCTACACCTTC.

This rearrangement joins TRBV6-5 to TRBJ1-5; D is possibly TRBD1 (5 bases). Germline CDR1 is MNHEY and CDR2 is SVGAGI. This CDR3 is 15 amino acids long. V was trimmed by 6 bases and J by 1 base, leaving 13 bases between them. DNA for the CDR3: TGTGCCAGCAGCCCGCAGGGTAGGAGCAATCAGCCCCAGCATTTT. Its translation: CASSPQGRSNQPQHF.

The V gene is TRBV7-2, the J gene TRBJ2-5; 13 nucleotides agree with TRBD2. From germline, CDR1 is SGHTA and CDR2 FQGNSA. After removal of 5 bases from V and 5 bases from J, the junction contained 5 bases not matched to a gene. The CDR3 is 15 residues long. The CDR3: CASSPGLAGEETQYF. The CDR3 DNA reads TGTGCCAGCAGCCCTGGACTAGCGGGAGAGGAGACCCAGTACTTC.

CDR3: CASSSDGGTYEQYF. The CDR3 DNA sequence: TGTGCCAGCAGCTCGGACGGGGGAACCTACGAGCAGTACTTC. The V and J genes are TRBV5-4 and TRBJ2-7, with D maybe TRBD2 (6 bases). The length of the CDR3 is 14 residues. The V gene lost 3 bases and the J gene lost 2 bases, with 12 bases spanning the gap. Germline assignment: CDR1 SGHNT and CDR2 YYREEE (reference sequence).

The V gene is TRBV2, the J gene TRBJ1-5, with a tentative D call TRBD1 (6 bases). This CDR3 contains 14 residues. Germline V gene lookup returns CDR1 SNHLY and CDR2 FYNNEI. V lost 6 bases and J 2 bases, leaving 11 bases between the germline ends. CDR3 sequence: CASSRSGGNQPQHF. In DNA form, the CDR3 reads TGTGCCAGCAGCAGGTCAGGGGGCAATCAGCCCCAGCATTTT.

V is TRBV7-2 and J is TRBJ1-3; unclear D gene. Germline-derived CDR1 and CDR2 are SGHTA and FQGNSA. This CDR3 has 12 residues. The V and J ends lost 5 bases and 8 bases respectively, with 10 bases between them. The DNA of the CDR3 is TGTGCCAGCAGCCTCATGTCAGACACCATATATTTT. Its protein product is CASSLMSDTIYF.